This TCR beta chain was sequenced for a study of blood T cells in healthy people across ages. This clonotype was recorded a few times. What it recognizes is unknown. This CDR3 region has 15 residues. V lost 5 bases and J lost 4; bases outside the gene matches: 9. CDR1 and CDR2 from the germline V gene are DFQATT and SNEGSKA (reference sequence). The individuals who served as donors were healthy Caucasians living in Russia, aged roughly 6 to 90. Isolation per sample recovered at least 7 million PBMCs. A second PCR of about 7 to 11 cycles used a sample-barcoded 5' primer and a J-beta primer mix. Each cDNA molecule carried a tag from a template-switch adaptor that contained 12 random nucleotides. TCRdb fed the 5' RACE reads into MiXCR, producing one record per CDR3 protein. The sample yields 700,000 or so distinct CDR3 sequences, 22% seen once. The study, taken as a whole, reports: Researchers said unsorted PBMCs prevented a conclusive naive versus antigen-experienced comparison.

The sequenced material came from blood. The source of this sequence is a man aged 65 to 79 in good health. The V gene is TRBV20-1, the J gene TRBJ2-1, with 9 bases identical to TRBD1. The CDR3 region has the DNA TGCAGTGCTGAATCCGGGACAGGGCTTTACAATGAGCAGTTCTTC. Amino acids: CSAESGTGLYNEQFF.